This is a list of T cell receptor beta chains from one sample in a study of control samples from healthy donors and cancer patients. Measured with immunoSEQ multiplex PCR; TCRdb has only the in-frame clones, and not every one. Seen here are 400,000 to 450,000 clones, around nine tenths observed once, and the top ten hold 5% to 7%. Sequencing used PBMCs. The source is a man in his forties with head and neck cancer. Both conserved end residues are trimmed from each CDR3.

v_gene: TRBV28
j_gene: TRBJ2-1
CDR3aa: ASNRGGSSYNEQF

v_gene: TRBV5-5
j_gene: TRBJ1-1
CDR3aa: ASSLLGHPNTEAF

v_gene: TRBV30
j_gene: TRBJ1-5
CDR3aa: AWSGGTGYNQPQH

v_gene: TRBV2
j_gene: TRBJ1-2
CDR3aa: ASSRQGDYGYT

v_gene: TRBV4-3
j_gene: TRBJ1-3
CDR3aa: ASSQDQRGPGNTIY

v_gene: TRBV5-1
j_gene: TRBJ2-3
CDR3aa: ASYRAPPSTDTQY

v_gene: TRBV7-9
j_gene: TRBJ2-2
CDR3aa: ASSLVGTINTGELF

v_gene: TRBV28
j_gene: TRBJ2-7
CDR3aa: ASSSRGKSYEQY

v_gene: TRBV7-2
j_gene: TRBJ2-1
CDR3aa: ASSLVGLAVISYNEQF

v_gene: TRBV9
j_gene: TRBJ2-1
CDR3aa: ASSVTEYNEQF

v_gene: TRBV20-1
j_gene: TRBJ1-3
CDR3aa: SASLNRGVGNTIY

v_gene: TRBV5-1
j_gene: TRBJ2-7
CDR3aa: ASSLVGRGSSYEQY

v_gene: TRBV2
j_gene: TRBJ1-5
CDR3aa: ASSEAIGVRSNQPQH

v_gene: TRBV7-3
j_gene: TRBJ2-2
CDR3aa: ASSGGTTRNTGELF

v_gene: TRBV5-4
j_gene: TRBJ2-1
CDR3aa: ASSLKWEVEQF

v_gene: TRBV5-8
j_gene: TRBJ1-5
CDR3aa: ASIPPGGENQPQH

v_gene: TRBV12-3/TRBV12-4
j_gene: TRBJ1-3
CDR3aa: ASSYVSGNTIY

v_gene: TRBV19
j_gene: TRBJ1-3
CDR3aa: ASSTPRVQGRNSGNTIY

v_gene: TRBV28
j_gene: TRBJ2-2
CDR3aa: ASVDRTNAGELF